A selection of T cell receptor beta chains follows, all from one sample in a study of human thymus T cells. Assay: immunoSEQ multiplex PCR; the TCRdb copy retains only in-frame clones and omits some. The sample has roughly 130,000 clones; about 95% are singletons. Sequencing was carried out using thymus tissue. These receptors originate from a boy younger than two with a congenital heart defect but otherwise immunologically healthy. CDR3s include the opening cysteine and the closing phenylalanine or tryptophan. The D gene is left open where the match is weak. Rows may omit the clone size; those that give it use once, few, many or a size class.

size | J | V | D | CDR3 | DNA
. | TRBJ2-1 | TRBV6-5 | . | CASSYRGPYNEQFF | TGTGCCAGCAGTTACCGCGGACCTTACAATGAGCAGTTCTTC
. | TRBJ2-2 | TRBV27 | . | CASSFLGGELFF | TGTGCCAGCAGCTTTTTGGGTGGGGAGCTGTTTTTT
. | TRBJ1-2 | TRBV28 | TRBD1 | CASSFGAGGGPGYGYTF | TGTGCCAGCAGTTTCGGGGCAGGGGGCGGACCTGGGTATGGCTACACCTTC
. | TRBJ2-5 | TRBV30 | . | CAWSVPAGETQYF | TGTGCCTGGAGTGTACCGGCCGGGGAGACCCAGTACTTC
. | TRBJ2-1 | TRBV7-8 | . | CASSLVPSGNEQFF | TGTGCCAGCAGCTTAGTCCCCAGTGGCAATGAGCAGTTCTTC
. | TRBJ2-1 | TRBV30 | TRBD2 | CAWSRLGLAGGDEQFF | TGTGCCTGGAGTAGGCTGGGACTAGCGGGGGGGGATGAGCAGTTCTTC
. | TRBJ2-3 | TRBV7-6 | TRBD2 | CASSSQAGGPTDTQYF | TGTGCCAGCAGCTCCCAGGCGGGGGGGCCCACAGATACGCAGTATTTT
. | TRBJ2-7 | TRBV11-2 | TRBD1 | CASSLTGTGFTPEQYF | TGTGCCAGCAGCTTAACCGGGACAGGGTTCACTCCCGAGCAGTACTTC
. | TRBJ2-4 | TRBV20-1 | . | CSAGVKNIQYF | TGCAGTGCGGGAGTCAAAAACATTCAGTACTTC
. | TRBJ1-2 | TRBV5-1 | TRBD1 | CASSGTGWYGYTF | TGCGCCAGCAGCGGGACAGGGTGGTATGGCTACACCTTC
. | TRBJ1-5 | TRBV28 | . | CASSGPPRNQPQHF | TGTGCCAGCAGTGGTCCTCCCCGCAATCAGCCCCAGCATTTT
. | TRBJ2-2 | TRBV4-2 | TRBD2 | CASSQQKGLAGTNTGELFF | TGTGCCAGCAGCCAACAAAAGGGGCTAGCGGGAACGAACACCGGGGAGCTGTTTTTT
. | TRBJ2-3 | TRBV5-1 | . | CASSRDANNFGRSDTQYF | TGCGCCAGCAGTAGGGACGCCAACAACTTCGGTAGATCAGATACGCAGTATTTT
once | TRBJ1-5 | TRBV28 | TRBD1 | CASSSPGTGGNQPQHF | TGTGCCAGCAGTTCTCCCGGGACAGGGGGCAATCAGCCCCAGCATTTT
. | TRBJ1-3 | TRBV28 | TRBD1 | CASSLTGTGVGNTIYF | TGTGCCAGCAGTTTGACCGGGACAGGGGTTGGAAACACCATATATTTT
. | TRBJ2-5 | TRBV7-2 | . | CASSLPGPGAQYF | TGTGCCAGCAGCCTCCCCGGGCCCGGGGCGCAGTACTTC